This TCR beta chain was profiled in a study of cytomegalovirus exposure and HLA in healthy donors. Findings of the study overall: The authors excluded some V segments, including TRBV6-2 and TRBV6-3, as indistinguishable.

V lost 6 bases, J lost 1 base, and 5 bases stayed unmatched. The CDR3 totals 14 residues. CDR1 is MNHEY and CDR2 is SMNVEV in the germline V gene (reference sequence). Details on this clone: The antigen is undetermined.

This PCR relied on a set of 60 Vbeta primers and 13 Jbeta primers. Using immunoSEQ multiplex PCR, the repertoire was profiled, and TCRdb retains in-frame clones only, with some absent. The table has 70,000 to 95,000 clones, approximately 84% seen once; the top ten hold 5.6%. The receptor was derived from a young woman in good health and CMV-seropositive. The chain links TRBV27 to TRBJ1-2; 7 nucleotides agree with TRBD1. Sequencing was carried out using PBMCs. The CDR3 region is CASSRDRNNYGYTF. CDR3 sequence (DNA): TGTGCCAGCAGCCGGGACAGAAATAACTATGGCTACACCTTC.